This TCR beta chain appears in the sequencing data of a study of shared clonotypes between healthy human individuals. This clone showed up many times. This CDR3 is 16 amino acids long. With 6 bases clipped from V and 1 base from J, the junction kept 11 bases outside the gene matches. Germline CDR1 is MDHEN and CDR2 is SYDVKM. Sequencing used immunoSEQ multiplex PCR; TCRdb keeps in-frame clones, though not all of them. Among roughly 100,000 clones, 65% to 75% were seen once, and the ten largest hold approximately 24%. The chain employs TRBV28 and TRBJ2-5; 7 bases are shared with TRBD1. The sequence was obtained from a woman aged 30 to 39 in good health. The sequenced material came from memory CD8+ T cells sorted from blood. Stated subset: CD45RO+ cells pooled with CCR7-negative TemRA cells. CDR3 DNA sequence: TGTGCCAGCAGACTAAGACAGGGACGGATCCAAGAGACCCAGTACTTC. Translated, it gives CASRLRQGRIQETQYF.